Following are 11 T cell receptor beta chains from one sample sequenced in a study of human T cells and chemical hapten exposure. Time point meaning: pre-sensitization, week 0. As for treatment: therapeutic diphenylcyclopropenone sensitization with weekly scalp DPC. TCRdb re-analysed the RACE reads in MiXCR, keeping a single row per CDR3 protein. There are around 60,000 distinct CDR3 sequences in the sample; 5.5% to 7.5% occur only once, and approximately 1.7% lies in the top ten. Sequencing was performed on whole blood, taken in connection with sensitization to the hapten diphenylcyclopropenone (DPC). Source of these receptors: a woman in her twenties or thirties with alopecia areata. Some clones in this sample may be carry-over from other donors' samples.

This clonotype was seen many times. This rearrangement joins TRBV5-5 to TRBJ1-2, with D unresolved. The CDR3 is 15 amino acids. The germline CDR1 and CDR2 sequences are SGHKS and YYEKEE (reference sequence). The V end was cut by 1 base, the J end by 2 bases, with 12 bases between. This CDR3 reads CASSLNWGGNYGYTF. The CDR3 DNA follows: TGTGCCAGCAGCTTGAATTGGGGAGGCAACTATGGCTACACCTTC.

This chain joins TRBV7-3 and TRBJ1-5; D remains ambiguous. Germline V CDR1 and CDR2: SGHTA, FQGTGA. Trimming took off 2 bases at V and 2 bases at J, with 4 bases between the two ends. The CDR3 spans 13 residues. CDR3 bases: TGTGCCAGCAGCTTATCCGGCAATCAGCCCCAGCATTTT. Translated: CASSLSGNQPQHF.

In its sample, this clonotype was seen many times. This rearrangement joins TRBV19 to TRBJ2-7; D is perhaps TRBD1 or TRBD2 (5 bases each). This CDR3 has 15 amino acids. V shed 1 base and J shed 6 bases, with 16 bases lying between them. The germline CDR1 and CDR2 sequences are LNHDA and SQIVND (reference sequence). This chain's CDR3 is CASSIVRDLGAEQYF. The CDR3 region has the DNA TGTGCCAGTAGTATAGTTCGAGACCTCGGGGCCGAGCAGTACTTC.

This clonotype was counted ten times or more. This sequence joins TRBV29-1 and TRBJ2-1; weak D call: TRBD2 (5 bases). With 6 bases removed from V and 3 bases from J, the gap between germline ends came to 15 bases. The CDR3 has 14 amino acids. In germline, CDR1 is SQVTM, CDR2 ANQGSEA. The CDR3 sequence: CSVLSRGFYNEQFF. CDR3 DNA sequence: TGCAGCGTCTTGTCCAGAGGGTTCTACAATGAGCAGTTCTTC.

A remark on this clonotype: A much larger clonotype is one base distant, so this may be a read error. This chain links TRBV6-6 with TRBJ2-7; no firm D call. CDR3 length: 15 amino acids. Germline V CDR1 and CDR2: MNHNY, SVGAGI (reference sequence). CDR3 bases: TGTCCCAGCAGTTACCTTCAGGTACAGCGCTACGAGCAGTACTTC. Protein product: CPSSYLQVQRYEQYF.

Notes on this clonotype: A much larger clone differs by one base, so this may be a read error. The V and J genes are TRBV5-1 and TRBJ2-6; the match to TRBD1 covers 8 bases. The CDR3 loop spans 17 amino acids. The V gene's germline CDR1 is SGHRS and CDR2 YFSETQ. The CDR3 nucleotides are TGCACCAGCAGCTTGGTTGTGACAGGGGTCGGGGCCAACGTCCTGACTTTC. Protein: CTSSLVVTGVGANVLTF.

There are many counts of this clonotype. CDR3 residues: CASSELAHTGELFF. The CDR3 DNA reads TGTGCCAGCAGCGAACTAGCGCACACCGGGGAGCTGTTTTTT. The J gene is TRBJ2-2, the V gene TRBV9; the match to TRBD2 covers 7 bases. The germline gives CDR1 SGDLS, CDR2 YYNGEE. J gave up 3 bases and V 3 bases, and 2 bases lay outside the gene matches. CDR3 length equals 14 residues.

The chain employs TRBV19 and TRBJ1-6, with a possible D match to TRBD1 (6 bases). Trimming shortened V by 3 bases and J by 4 bases, and 10 bases separated the two germline ends. This CDR3 region has 15 residues. The germline gives CDR1 LNHDA, CDR2 SQIVND (reference sequence). The CDR3, as DNA: TGTGCCAGTAGTATCTCAGGGGATTATAATTCACCCCTCCACTTT. Amino acid sequence: CASSISGDYNSPLHF.

This clonotype came up many times. This chain connects TRBV7-9 to TRBJ2-4, with D possibly matching TRBD2 (5 bases). The germline V and J ends were trimmed by 5 bases and 7 bases, with 18 bases remaining between them. The germline V gene has CDR1 SEHNR and CDR2 FQNEAQ (reference sequence). The CDR3 length is 15 residues. The CDR3 DNA is TGTGCCAGCAGCCTGCTCGTAGGACTGATGAACATTCAGTACTTC. Protein: CASSLLVGLMNIQYF.

This clonotype was seen many times. This rearrangement joins TRBV5-1 to TRBJ1-1; D unresolved. With 4 bases removed from V and 4 bases from J, the gap between germline ends came to 8 bases. Germline assignment: CDR1 SGHRS and CDR2 YFSETQ. The CDR3 sequence is 12 residues long. CDR3 bases: TGCGCCAGCAGCCCACAAGGCACTGAAGCTTTCTTT. Translated: CASSPQGTEAFF.

This clonotype was recorded at least ten times. The gene calls are TRBV20-1 and TRBJ2-1; D not resolved. The ends were cut back, 1 base at V and 5 bases at J, with 12 bases in the middle. Germline CDR1 is DFQATT and CDR2 is SNEGSKA (reference sequence). CDR3 size: 14 residues. This CDR3 is CSARGPREHNEQFF. CDR3 coding DNA: TGCAGTGCTAGAGGTCCTAGGGAACACAATGAGCAGTTCTTC.